The sequence of this T cell receptor beta chain was determined in a study of vaccination and CD4 T cells after COVID-19 (dated by TCRdb to 2021 to 2024). General notes on the study: Convalescent patients had a positive SARS-CoV-2 result on nasal swab PCR, and of these patients, several had mild disease and one had severe disease. In the convalescent cohort there were six males and four females, among whom were two Hispanic individuals, seven Caucasians, two Asians and one multiracial person. In ten to eleven COVID-19 convalescent patients and a few infection-naive healthy vaccine recipients, researchers compared the spike-specific CD4+ TCR repertoire from before mRNA vaccination with the repertoire from after. Post-COVID blood samples from convalescent patients were collected a median of around 100 days after diagnosis, with a range of roughly 35 to 170 days. Participants got two doses of the Pfizer-BioNTech BNT162b2 vaccine (n=8) or two doses of the Moderna mRNA-1273 vaccine (n=2). Post-vaccine blood samples were taken a median of about 77 days after the second vaccine dose, with a range of about 14 to 241 days. Overall study outcomes, separate from this receptor: Of the vaccine-specific clones found in convalescent patients, nearly all (304 of 307) were mono-reactive for SARS-CoV-2 spike instead of being cross-reactive with common cold coronaviruses. Although the median number of SARS-CoV-2-reactive clonotypes went up from some 23 after infection to around 39 after vaccination, the increase was not significant. In convalescent patients, a median about 90% of post-vaccine SARS-CoV-2-reactive clones were detected only after vaccination, and vaccine-specific priming was suggested by this finding. The study included relatively few convalescent patients and did not analyze early timepoints after natural infection.

This clonotype was found once. The antigen it recognizes is unknown. Base qualities were left out, and no much larger clone turns up one base away. One read provides weak support. V drops 5 bases and J drops 6 bases, leaving 8 bases in between. The CDR3 covers 11 residues, taking in both the cysteine and the phenylalanine. Just the 33-base CDR3 DNA is kept, in frame starting at base 1. According to the germline V gene, CDR1 reads MNHNS and CDR2 reads SASEGT. Library method: PCR. The data were produced on an Illumina iSeq 100. Regarding the original processing steps: Non-productive sequences were filtered out, and CDR3s that did not start with C, did not end with F or W, or were shorter than 7 amino acids were discarded. Similarity between CDR3 sequences was evaluated in R version 3.6.1 using Levenshtein distances (stringdist) and unrooted phylogenetic trees (ape). TCRdb reworked the public reads: Q25 trimming with fastp, MiXCR clone assembly, productive beta chains retained. Entries that share a CDR3 protein sequence are merged under the most common genes and DNA. These V and J calls derive from TCRdb rather than the authors' analysis. The sample has 20,000 to 25,000 distinct CDR3 sequences on record, under 65% of them singletons. The ten largest make up about 0.95% of the sample.

The positive SARS-CoV-2 PCR tests of the convalescent patients were dated from March to December 2020, before the Alpha, Beta and Delta variants emerged in the United States. Ficoll-Paque Plus gradient centrifugation was used to isolate PBMCs from whole blood, and the isolated PBMCs were then either used fresh or cryopreserved at -140C. The source is a human donor who had recovered from COVID-19. The chain links TRBV6-1 with TRBJ2-7, and TRBD1 may be the D gene, going by 6 matching bases. The sample was CD4+ T cells from blood, taken before SARS-CoV-2 vaccination. The sequenced DNA is TGTGCCAGCAGTCAGGGGAGCGAGCAGTACTTC. It is translated as CASSQGSEQYF.